This T cell receptor beta chain appears in the sequencing data of a study of T-cell reconstitution after alpha-beta-depleted transplantation in children. Unique molecular identifiers were used to barcode this TCRbeta library. TCRdb used MiXCR to reprocess the PCR reads, holding one entry per CDR3 protein. This sample has more than 200,000 distinct CDR3 sequences; over 9.5% occur once, and the top ten carry about 5.4%. In this sample, this clonotype turned up many times. Germline assignment: CDR1 LGHNA and CDR2 YSLEER. The V end was cut by 0 bases, the J end by 5 bases, with 13 bases between. The CDR3 is 15 amino acids.

Specimen: PBMCs from the stem cell graft donor, collected from the stem cell graft. The clonotype was recovered from a human donor who donated a stem cell graft to a child with SCID. The chain links TRBV4-3 to TRBJ1-1, with TRBD1 as a possible D gene (5 bases). This CDR3 reads CASSQDWGQRTEAFF. In nucleotides, the CDR3 is TGCGCCAGCAGCCAAGATTGGGGCCAGCGGACTGAAGCTTTCTTT.